This T cell receptor beta chain was found in a study of cytomegalovirus exposure and HLA in healthy donors. Notes on the study in general: For most TCR beta V segments, an earlier analysis put the productive rate at about 87% or about 30% of the time. Common viral pathogens were later found to be apparently linked to several of the most significant clusters. Altogether, 164 TCR beta chains were recorded as cytomegalovirus-associated.

V was clipped by 5 bases and J by 1 base, with 18 bases between them. Germline V gives CDR1 SGHDT, CDR2 YYEEEE. This CDR3 is built from 16 residues. With 60 Vbeta and 13 Jbeta primers, the PCR was carried out. Some clones are missing from TCRdb's copy, which holds only in-frame ones; the method was immunoSEQ multiplex PCR. Here the sample spans about 140,000 clones, 80% being singletons. In the case of this clone: The antigen is not known.

This chain links TRBV5-6 with TRBJ1-1, with D perhaps matching TRBD1 (6 bases). Sequenced sample: PBMCs. The source is a man in his fifties in good health and CMV-seronegative. CDR3 bases: TGTGCCAGCAGTCCTAATACAGGGATTTCGAACACTGAAGCTTTCTTT. Its protein is CASSPNTGISNTEAFF.